The TCR beta chain under discussion was sequenced for a study of cytomegalovirus exposure and HLA in healthy donors. PCR used 60 Vbeta primers and 13 Jbeta primers. The assay was immunoSEQ multiplex PCR, and TCRdb's table has in-frame clones only and misses some. The table lists 150,000 to 200,000 clones, roughly 73% of them singletons. V lost 3 bases and J lost 1, with 7 bases in between. The CDR3 sequence is 14 residues long. CDR1 is PRHDT and CDR2 is FYEKMQ in the germline V gene (reference sequence). General study points: Sequencing likely produced, as an artifact, a cluster of highly shared sequence variants. It was reportedly the case that the classifier diagnosed cytomegalovirus status with high specificity and sensitivity.

About this clone itself: What it binds is unknown.

V usage is TRBV13 and J usage is TRBJ2-1; no reliable D call. The TCR was taken from a female donor in good health and CMV-seronegative. Input material: PBMCs. As DNA, the CDR3 is TGTGCCAGCAGCTTGTTCGAGTCCTACAATGAGCAGTTCTTC. Translating it yields CASSLFESYNEQFF.